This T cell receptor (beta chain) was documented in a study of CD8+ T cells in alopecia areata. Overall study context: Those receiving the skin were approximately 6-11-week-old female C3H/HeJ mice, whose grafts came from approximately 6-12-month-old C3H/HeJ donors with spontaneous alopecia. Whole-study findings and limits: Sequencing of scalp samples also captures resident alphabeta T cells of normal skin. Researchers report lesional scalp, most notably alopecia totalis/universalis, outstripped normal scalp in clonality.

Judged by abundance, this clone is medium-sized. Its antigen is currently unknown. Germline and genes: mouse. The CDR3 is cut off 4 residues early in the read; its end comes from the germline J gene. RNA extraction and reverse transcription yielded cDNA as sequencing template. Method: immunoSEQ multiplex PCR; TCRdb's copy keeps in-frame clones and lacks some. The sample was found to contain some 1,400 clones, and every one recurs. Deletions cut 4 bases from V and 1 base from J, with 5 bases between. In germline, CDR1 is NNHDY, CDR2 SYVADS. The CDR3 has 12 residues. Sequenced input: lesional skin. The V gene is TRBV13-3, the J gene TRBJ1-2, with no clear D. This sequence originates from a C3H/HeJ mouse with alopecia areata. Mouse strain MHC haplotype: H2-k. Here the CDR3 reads CASSPKNSDYTF. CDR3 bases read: TGTGCCAGCAGTCCAAAAAACTCC.